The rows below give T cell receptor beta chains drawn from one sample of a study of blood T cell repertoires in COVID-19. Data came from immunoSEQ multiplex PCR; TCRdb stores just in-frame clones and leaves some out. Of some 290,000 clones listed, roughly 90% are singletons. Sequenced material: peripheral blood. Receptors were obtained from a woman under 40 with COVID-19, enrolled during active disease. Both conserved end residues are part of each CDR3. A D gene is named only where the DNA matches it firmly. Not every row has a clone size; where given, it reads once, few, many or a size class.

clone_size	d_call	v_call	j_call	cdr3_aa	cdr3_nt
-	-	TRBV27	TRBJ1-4	CASSLSRQRNEKLFF	TGTGCCAGCAGTTTATCGAGGCAGAGGAATGAAAAACTGTTTTTT
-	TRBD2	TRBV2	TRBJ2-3	CASSEVALAGVDTQYF	TGTGCCAGCAGTGAAGTAGCCCTAGCGGGAGTAGATACGCAGTATTTT
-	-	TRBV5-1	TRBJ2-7	CASSLRPGEYEQYF	TGCGCCAGCAGCTTGCGGCCAGGGGAATACGAGCAGTACTTC
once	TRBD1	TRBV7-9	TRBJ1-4	CASSLTGQGREKLFF	TGTGCCAGCAGCCTTACGGGACAGGGGCGGGAAAAACTGTTTTTT
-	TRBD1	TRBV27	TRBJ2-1	CASSLGDSWYNEQFF	TGTGCCAGCAGTTTAGGGGACAGTTGGTACAATGAGCAGTTCTTC
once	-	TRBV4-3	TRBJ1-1	CASSQSRENTEAFF	TGCGCCAGCAGCCAATCCCGGGAAAACACTGAAGCTTTCTTT
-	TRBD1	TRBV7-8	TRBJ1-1	CASSRTGAYTEAFF	TGTGCCAGCAGCCGCACAGGGGCTTACACTGAAGCTTTCTTT
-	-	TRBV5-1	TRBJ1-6	CASSWQRGRGNSPLHF	TGCGCCAGCAGCTGGCAAAGAGGCAGGGGTAATTCACCCCTCCACTTT
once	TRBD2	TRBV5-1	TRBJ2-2	CASSAGVATGELFF	TGCGCCAGCAGCGCGGGAGTCGCGACCGGGGAGCTGTTTTTT
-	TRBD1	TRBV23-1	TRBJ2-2	CASSQRDSNTGELFF	TGCGCCAGCAGTCAAAGGGACAGCAACACCGGGGAGCTGTTTTTT
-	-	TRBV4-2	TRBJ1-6	CASSQDWTGMDSPLHF	TGTGCCAGCAGCCAGGATTGGACGGGGATGGATTCACCCCTCCACTTT
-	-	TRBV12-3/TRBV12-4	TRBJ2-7	CASSHNAGEQYF	TGTGCCAGCAGCCATAATGCGGGCGAGCAGTACTTC
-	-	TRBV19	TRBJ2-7	CASSMPRGGSYEQYF	TGTGCCAGTAGTATGCCACGCGGAGGGTCCTACGAGCAGTACTTC
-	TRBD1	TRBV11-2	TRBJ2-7	CASSLDGTGYHEQYF	TGTGCCAGCAGCCTGGACGGGACAGGGTATCACGAGCAGTACTTC
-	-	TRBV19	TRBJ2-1	CASSTGGSPLNEQFF	TGTGCCAGTAGTACTGGAGGGTCCCCTCTCAATGAGCAGTTCTTC